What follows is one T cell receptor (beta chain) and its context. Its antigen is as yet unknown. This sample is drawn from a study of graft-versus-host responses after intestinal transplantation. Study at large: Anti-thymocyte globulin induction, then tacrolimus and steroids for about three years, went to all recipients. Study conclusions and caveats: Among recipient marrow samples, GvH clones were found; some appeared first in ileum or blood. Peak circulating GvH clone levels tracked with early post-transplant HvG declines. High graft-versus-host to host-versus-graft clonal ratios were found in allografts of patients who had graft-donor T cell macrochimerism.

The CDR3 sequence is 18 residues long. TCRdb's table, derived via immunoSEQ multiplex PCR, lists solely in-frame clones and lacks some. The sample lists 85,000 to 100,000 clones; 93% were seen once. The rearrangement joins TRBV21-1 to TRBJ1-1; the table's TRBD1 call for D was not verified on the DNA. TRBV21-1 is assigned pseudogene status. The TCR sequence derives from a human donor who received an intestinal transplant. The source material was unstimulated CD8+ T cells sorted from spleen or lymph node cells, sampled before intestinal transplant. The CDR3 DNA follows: TGTGCCAGCAGCAAAGAGTTGGACAGGGGGCAAAATTACTCTGAAGCTTTCTTT. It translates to CASSKELDRGQNYSEAFF.